This T cell receptor beta chain derives from a study of naive and memory T cell subsets. This CDR3 has 14 residues. V lost 2 bases and J lost 7, with 14 bases in between. Study conclusions and caveats: Over 85% of naive TCR sequences appeared only once, unlike memory subsets.

Many counts were recorded for this clonotype. As yet, its antigen is unknown. Both TRBC1 and TRBC2 were covered by a beta constant-region primer of two equimolar oligonucleotides. One entry per CDR3 protein, called by TCRdb with MiXCR from the UMI-ligation and nested PCR reads. This table has approximately 82,000 distinct CDR3 sequences, around 6.5% appearing once. The genes are TRBV12-3 or TRBV12-4 and TRBJ1-1; weak D call: TRBD1 (6 bases). This receptor was obtained from a human donor in good health. Material: central memory CD4+ T cells from blood. The CDR3, as DNA: TGTGCCAGCAGTTTAAACTCAGGGGTCGGTGAAGCTTTCTTT. Its translation: CASSLNSGVGEAFF.